These 4 T cell receptor beta chains share one sample of origin, sequenced in a study of beta chain features in type 1 diabetes. Reverse transcription of all isolated RNA meant that expressed TCRB transcripts were sequenced. The repertoire was sequenced with immunoSEQ multiplex PCR; TCRdb's copy has only in-frame clones and lacks some. The sample records around 250,000 clones, 25% to 30% being singletons. The sequenced sample was central memory CD4+ T cells from blood. All receptors come from a man between 25 and 39 years old in good health.

This chain joins TRBV7-2 and TRBJ2-5; tentatively, D is TRBD1 (8 bases). Deletions cut 4 bases from V and 6 bases from J, with 21 bases between. The CDR3 covers 16 residues. CDR1 is SGHTA and CDR2 is FQGNSA in the germline V gene. The CDR3, as DNA: TGTGCCAGCAGCTCTGGGAGGGGCAGGGGGCCGAAGACCCAGTACTTC. Residues: CASSSGRGRGPKTQYF.

The CDR3 loop is CASSLAGGRGHGTDTQYF. DNA of the CDR3: TGCGCCAGCAGCTTGGCTGGCGGCAGGGGGCACGGCACAGATACGCAGTATTTT. The chain recombines TRBV5-1 with TRBJ2-3; 8 nucleotides line up with TRBD1. Germline CDR1 SGHRS, CDR2 YFSETQ. This CDR3 contains 18 residues. V gave up 0 bases and J gave up 1 base; unmatched junction bases: 10.

This clone was observed a few times. V usage is TRBV30 and J usage is TRBJ1-1; D might be TRBD1 (6 bases). The germline V and J ends were trimmed by 2 bases and 2 bases, with 9 bases remaining between them. In germline, CDR1 is GTSNPN, CDR2 SVGIG (reference sequence). This CDR3 is 13 amino acids long. The CDR3 DNA sequence: TGTGCCTGGAGTACGGGGGGCAACACTGAAGCTTTCTTT. Translating gives CAWSTGGNTEAFF.

The gene calls are TRBV9 and TRBJ2-7; D perhaps matches TRBD2 (6 bases). The germline V gene encodes CDR1 SGDLS and CDR2 YYNGEE. This CDR3 is built from 18 residues. Trimming shortened V by 0 bases and J by 2 bases, and 21 bases separated the two germline ends. CDR3 region: CASSVATAGGGGAYEQYF. The CDR3 DNA sequence: TGTGCCAGCAGCGTAGCTACGGCCGGTGGGGGAGGAGCCTACGAGCAGTACTTC.